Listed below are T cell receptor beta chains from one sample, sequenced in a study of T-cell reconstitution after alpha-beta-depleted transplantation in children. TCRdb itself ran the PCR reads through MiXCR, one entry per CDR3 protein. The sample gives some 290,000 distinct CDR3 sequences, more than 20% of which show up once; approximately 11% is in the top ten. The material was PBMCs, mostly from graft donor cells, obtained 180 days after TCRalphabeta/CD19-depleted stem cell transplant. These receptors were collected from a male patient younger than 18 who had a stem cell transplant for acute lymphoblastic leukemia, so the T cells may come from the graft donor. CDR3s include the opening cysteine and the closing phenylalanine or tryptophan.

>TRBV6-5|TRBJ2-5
CASSYPNRGETQYF
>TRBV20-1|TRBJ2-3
CSAAAAWDRPSTDTQYF
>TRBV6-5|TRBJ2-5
CASSYSRGAAQETQYF
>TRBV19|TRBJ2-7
CASSIVGRSYEQYF
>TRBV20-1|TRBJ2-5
CSARAPLGGRQETQYF
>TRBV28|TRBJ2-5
CASSFEGTGTQYF
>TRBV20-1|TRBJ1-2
CSSQGGGAAGYTF
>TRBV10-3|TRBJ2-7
CAISESRHMSSYEQYF
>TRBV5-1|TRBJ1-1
CASSLIRSGTGGTEAFF
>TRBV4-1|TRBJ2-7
CASSQTTSGRAYEQYF
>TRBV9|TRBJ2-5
CASSVGLLGETQYF
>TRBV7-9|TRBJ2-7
CASSIREQGKFPYEQYF
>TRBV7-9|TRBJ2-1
CASSSSGRAINEQFF
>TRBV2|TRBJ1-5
CASSGTGQPQHF
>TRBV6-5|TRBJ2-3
CASTLVAPTADTQYF
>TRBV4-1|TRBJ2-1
CASSQHTKGYWSYNEQFF
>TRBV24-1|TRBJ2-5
CATSEGGRATQETQYF
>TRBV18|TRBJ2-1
CASSPPTDRAKQFF
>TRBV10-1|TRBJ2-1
CASSESRGNYYNEQFF
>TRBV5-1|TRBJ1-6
CASSLSQGNSPLHF
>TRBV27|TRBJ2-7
CASSPGHRGVSYEQYF
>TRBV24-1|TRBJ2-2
CATSDPGTGLNTGELFF
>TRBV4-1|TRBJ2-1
CASSQGDRLGAEQFF
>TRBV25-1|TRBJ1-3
CASSGRGHSGNTIYF
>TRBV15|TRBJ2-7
CATSRDRLAGREYEQYF
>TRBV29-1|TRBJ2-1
CSVERSSGSSYNEQFF
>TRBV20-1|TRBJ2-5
CSARGLAETQYF
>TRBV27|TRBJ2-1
CASSLVGSASGSRYNEQFF
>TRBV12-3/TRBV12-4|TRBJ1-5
CASSPGPGENSNQPQHF
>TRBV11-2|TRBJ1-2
CASSHRQGAYYGYTF
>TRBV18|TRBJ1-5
CASSPEQLYSNQPQHF
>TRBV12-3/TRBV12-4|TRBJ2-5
CASSLGLAGWGETQYF
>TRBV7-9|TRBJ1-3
CASSLPLGGDSGNTIYF
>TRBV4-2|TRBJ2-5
CASNQLSGGPYGETQYF
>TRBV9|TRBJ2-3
CASSVTSGTSTDTQYF
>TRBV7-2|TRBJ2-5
CASSLWGLGATETQYF
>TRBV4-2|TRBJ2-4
CASSQDGGTGLAKNIQYF
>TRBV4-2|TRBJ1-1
CASSHPNTEAFF
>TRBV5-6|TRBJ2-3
CASSFALSLHF
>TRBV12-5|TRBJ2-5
CASGLVLGDGGEETQYF
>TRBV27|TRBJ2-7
CASSLTSGYEQYF